Following are 30 T cell receptor beta chains from one sample sequenced in a study of T cell responses to AZD1222 COVID-19 vaccine. Measured with immunoSEQ multiplex PCR; TCRdb has only the in-frame clones, and not every one. The sample yields 100,000 to 150,000 clones, approximately 91% seen once. Specimen: peripheral blood, collected on day 0 of AZD1222 vaccination. The receptors stem from an adult in good health.

This clone was observed once. The rearrangement uses TRBV4-2 and TRBJ1-6; perhaps TRBD1 as D (5 bases). From germline, CDR1 is LGHNA and CDR2 YNFKEQ. With 0 bases removed from V and 6 bases from J, the gap between germline ends came to 15 bases. The CDR3 runs to 17 residues. The chain's CDR3 is CASSQEATGGFNSPLHF. CDR3 bases: TGTGCCAGCAGCCAAGAGGCCACTGGGGGTTTTAATTCACCCCTCCACTTT.

CDR3 sequence reads: CAIRVSGGNYEQYF. CDR3 bases: TGTGCCATCAGGGTTAGCGGGGGAAACTACGAGCAGTACTTC. The chain couples TRBV10-3 to TRBJ2-7; 9 nucleotides match TRBD2. Germline loops: CDR1 ENHRY, CDR2 SYGVKD. Unmatched junction bases numbered 6, after V lost 6 bases and J lost 3 bases. The CDR3 is 14 amino acids.

The chain employs TRBV6-5 and TRBJ1-1, with a weak D call TRBD1 (6 bases). The germline CDR1 and CDR2 sequences are MNHEY and SVGAGI. The CDR3 is 13 residues long. The V gene lost 6 bases and the J gene lost 5 bases, with 13 bases spanning the gap. The CDR3 sequence is CASSMGGRTEAFF. CDR3 DNA: TGTGCCAGCAGCATGGGGGGGCGGACTGAAGCTTTCTTT.

The V call is TRBV5-4, the J call TRBJ2-1, with D perhaps TRBD1 (5 bases). The CDR3 spans 13 residues. Trimming removed 0 bases from V and 7 bases from J, with 8 bases in between. Germline V lookup: CDR1 SGHNT, CDR2 YYREEE (reference sequence). This chain's CDR3 is CASSLAKGNEQFF. The CDR3 DNA sequence: TGTGCCAGCAGCTTGGCCAAGGGGAATGAGCAGTTCTTC.

Of note for this clone: At one end, the junction sequence differs from germline, possibly due to a read error. The chain employs TRBV7-7 and TRBJ2-3; no firm D call. Germline lookup yields CDR1 SSHAT and CDR2 FNYEAQ (reference sequence). The CDR3 covers 13 residues. The CDR3 DNA sequence: TGTGCTAGCAGCTTAGCTGTCGTGGATACGCAGTATTTT. It specifies CASSLAVVDTQYF.

The chain links TRBV28 to TRBJ1-1, with a tentative D call TRBD1 (6 bases). Germline V gene sequence: CDR1 MDHEN, CDR2 SYDVKM. The CDR3 runs 15 residues. The V end was cut by 4 bases, the J end by 4 bases, with 16 bases between. CDR3 region: CASSSTTRGGTEAFF. The CDR3 coding sequence is TGTGCCAGCAGTTCAACTACCAGGGGTGGCACTGAAGCTTTCTTT.

This clone was seen only a few times. Within the sample, other DNA sequences also encode this same CDR3. The rearrangement joins TRBV3-1 (or the pseudogene TRBV3-2) to TRBJ1-2; D is unclear. V was cut by 1 base and J by 7 bases, with 4 bases left in between. The length of the CDR3 is 11 residues. Germline V gene data show CDR1 as LGHDT and CDR2 as YNNKEL (reference sequence). CDR3 amino acids: CASSQVGGYTF. In DNA, the CDR3 is TGTGCCAGCAGCCAAGTAGGTGGCTACACCTTC.

The V and J genes are TRBV6-1 and TRBJ2-1; D gene uncertain. V lost 0 bases and J lost 7, with 7 bases in between. Germline V gene data show CDR1 as MNHNS and CDR2 as SASEGT. This CDR3 has 13 residues. CDR3 protein: CASSEAIRNEQFF. The CDR3 DNA reads TGTGCCAGCAGTGAAGCAATACGGAATGAGCAGTTCTTC.

The chain recombines TRBV15 with TRBJ2-7; the match to TRBD1 covers 9 bases. Unmatched junction bases numbered 4, after V lost 1 base and J lost 0 bases. Germline loops: CDR1 LNHNV, CDR2 YYDKDF (reference sequence). The CDR3 spans 16 residues. DNA of the CDR3: TGTGCCACCAGCAGAGCGGGACAGGGTCCCTCCTACGAGCAGTACTTC. It codes for CATSRAGQGPSYEQYF.

The CDR3 DNA sequence: TGCGCCAGCAGCCCGGGAGGACAGAAGTACGAGCAGTACTTC. This encodes CASSPGGQKYEQYF. The chain has TRBV5-1 and TRBJ2-7; a possible D gene is TRBD2 (7 bases). CDR3 size: 14 residues. CDR1 SGHRS and CDR2 YFSETQ come from the germline V gene. The ends were cut back, 4 bases at V and 4 bases at J, with 15 bases in the middle. Full variable domain (remainder filled in from reference TRBV5-1 and TRBJ2-7): KAGVTQTPRYLIKTRGQQVTLSCSPISGHRSVSWYQQTPGQGLQFLFEYFSETQRNKGNFPGRFSGRQFSNSRSEMNVSTLELGDSALYLCASSPGGQKYEQYFGPGTRLTVT.

The V gene is TRBV5-4, the J gene TRBJ1-6; D is unresolved. This CDR3 is built from 16 residues. Trimming pared 0 bases from V and 0 bases from J, leaving 7 bases between. In germline, CDR1 is SGHNT, CDR2 YYREEE (reference sequence). CDR3 nucleotides: TGTGCCAGCAGCTTGGAGTCGGGCTCCTATAATTCACCCCTCCACTTT. Translating gives CASSLESGSYNSPLHF. Full variable domain (outside the CDR3, taken from reference TRBV5-4 and TRBJ1-6): ETGVTQSPTHLIKTRGQQVTLRCSSQSGHNTVSWYQQALGQGPQFIFQYYREEENGRGNFPPRFSGLQFPNYSSELNVNALELDDSALYLCASSLESGSYNSPLHFGNGTRLTVT.

The chain joins TRBV2 to TRBJ1-4, with D perhaps TRBD1 (5 bases). V was cut by 6 bases and J by 3 bases, with 8 bases left in between. The CDR3 consists of 13 residues. The V gene's germline CDR1 is SNHLY and CDR2 FYNNEI. The CDR3 DNA is TGTGCCAGCAGGCGACAGCCTAATGAAAAACTGTTTTTT. Translation gives CASRRQPNEKLFF. Drawing the rest from reference TRBV2 and TRBJ1-4, the complete variable domain is EPEVTQTPSHQVTQMGQEVILRCVPISNHLYFYWYRQILGQKVEFLVSFYNNEISEKSEIFDDQFSVERPDGSNFTLKIRSTKLEDSAMYFCASRRQPNEKLFFGSGTQLSVL.

The V gene is TRBV4-2, the J gene TRBJ2-3, with 10 bases identical to TRBD2. The CDR3 covers 16 residues. Germline-derived CDR1 and CDR2 are LGHNA and YNFKEQ. V lost 0 bases to trimming and J lost 7 bases; unmatched junction nucleotides: 7. DNA of the CDR3: TGTGCCAGCAGCCAAGATTTAGAGCGGGGGGGGTATACGCAGTATTTT. Its protein is CASSQDLERGGYTQYF.

This chain joins TRBV3-1 (or the pseudogene TRBV3-2) and TRBJ2-2; the D is unclear. V was trimmed by 4 bases and J by 5 bases, leaving 5 bases between them. The CDR3 contains 12 residues. Germline CDR1 and CDR2: LGHDT and YNNKEL (reference sequence). CDR3 region: CASSPETGELFF. The CDR3 DNA is TGTGCCAGCAGCCCAGAGACCGGGGAGCTGTTTTTT.

This clone was counted once. This chain connects TRBV27 to TRBJ1-1, with no clear D. Trimming took 6 bases from V and 1 from J, leaving 12 bases between them. Germline CDR1 MNHEY, CDR2 SMNVEV (reference sequence). The CDR3 is 14 residues long. The CDR3 coding sequence is TGTGCCAGCAGCCGCAGCAGCGCGAACACTGAAGCTTTCTTT. It codes for CASSRSSANTEAFF.

This chain connects TRBV19 to TRBJ2-3; a possible D gene is TRBD2 (6 bases). In germline, CDR1 is LNHDA, CDR2 SQIVND (reference sequence). The CDR3 covers 13 residues. The ends were cut back, 5 bases at V and 6 bases at J, with 12 bases in the middle. CDR3 region: CASSPGLSDTQYF. The DNA for the CDR3 is TGTGCCAGTAGTCCAGGACTAAGTGATACGCAGTATTTT.

The chain carries TRBV2 and TRBJ1-2; D is ambiguous. V lost 6 bases, J lost 14 bases, and 16 bases lay in between. Germline V gene lookup returns CDR1 SNHLY and CDR2 FYNNEI. The CDR3 contains 11 residues. This CDR3 is CASRVSTAKTF. The DNA for the CDR3 is TGTGCCAGCAGGGTCTCGACGGCGAAGACCTTC.

The CDR3 sequence: CASSEAGLGGYTF. The CDR3 DNA follows: TGCGCCAGCAGTGAGGCAGGGTTGGGTGGCTACACCTTC. The rearrangement links TRBV10-2 to TRBJ1-2; TRBD1 is a possible D gene (5 bases). This CDR3 has 13 amino acids. Germline V gene sequence: CDR1 WSHSY, CDR2 SAAADI. The V and J ends lost 2 bases and 7 bases respectively, with 11 bases between them.

This clone is a singleton in its sample. The CDR3 sequence is CSVPQSTEAFF. The CDR3 bases are TGCAGTGTTCCGCAGAGCACTGAAGCTTTCTTT. The genes are TRBV20-1 and TRBJ1-1; the D is unclear. Looked up from germline, CDR1 is DFQATT and CDR2 is SNEGSKA (reference sequence). V was cut by 7 bases and J by 4 bases, with 10 bases left in between. The CDR3 sequence is 11 residues long.

CDR3 sequence reads: CATSREALANAYGYTF. DNA for the CDR3: TGTGCCACCAGCAGAGAGGCCCTAGCGAACGCCTATGGCTACACCTTC. The chain has TRBV15 and TRBJ1-2; D ambiguous. Germline V lookup: CDR1 LNHNV, CDR2 YYDKDF (reference sequence). The CDR3 spans 16 residues. Trimming took 0 bases from V and 4 from J, leaving 15 bases between them.

The CDR3 DNA reads as TGTGCCTGGAGTGTACTTCGGGACATAGTCTATGGCTACACCTTC. Translating it yields CAWSVLRDIVYGYTF. The gene calls are TRBV30 and TRBJ1-2, with D maybe TRBD1 (6 bases). Germline V gene data show CDR1 as GTSNPN and CDR2 as SVGIG (reference sequence). V lost 0 bases to trimming and J lost 4 bases, with 15 bases between them. The CDR3 covers 15 residues.

The J gene is TRBJ2-7, the V gene TRBV5-6; D remains ambiguous. Trimming removed 1 base at V and 3 bases at J, with 11 bases between. The CDR3 length is 14 residues. Germline CDR1 SGHDT, CDR2 YYEEEE. In DNA form, the CDR3 reads TGTGCCAGCAGCTTGAGGCGGAAAGTCTACGAGCAGTACTTC. Encoded protein: CASSLRRKVYEQYF.

The chain has TRBV27 and TRBJ1-5; D not certain. Germline assignment: CDR1 MNHEY and CDR2 SMNVEV (reference sequence). The CDR3 is 13 residues long. V lost 3 bases, J lost 4 bases, and 7 bases lay in between. CDR3 region: CASSFNDNQPQHF. The CDR3 DNA follows: TGTGCCAGCAGTTTTAACGATAATCAGCCCCAGCATTTT.

The chain combines TRBV12-5 with TRBJ1-1, with D unresolved. The ends were cut back, 5 bases at V and 3 bases at J, with 10 bases in the middle. CDR3 length: 13 residues. Germline V gene lookup returns CDR1 LGHNT and CDR2 FRNRAP. The CDR3 sequence: CASGLGHDTEAFF. As DNA, the CDR3 is TGTGCTAGTGGTCTAGGTCACGACACTGAAGCTTTCTTT.

The CDR3 loop reads CASTRGRNTIYF. DNA for the CDR3: TGTGCCAGCACCAGGGGGAGAAACACCATATATTTT. V and J are TRBV11-2 and TRBJ1-3, with 7 bases lining up with TRBD1. In germline, CDR1 is SGHAT, CDR2 FQNNGV. This CDR3 is 12 amino acids long. V was pared by 7 bases and J by 5 bases, with 2 bases of the junction left unmatched.

The chain recombines TRBV12-5 with TRBJ1-2; D remains unclear. Germline V gene lookup returns CDR1 LGHNT and CDR2 FRNRAP. CDR3 length: 14 amino acids. V lost 3 bases, J lost 8 bases, and 16 bases lay in between. CDR3 in DNA: TGTGCTAGTGGTTTTCAAGTGGGGTTAAGGGGCTACACCTTC. It is translated as CASGFQVGLRGYTF.

This chain uses TRBV2 with TRBJ2-2; D gene uncertain. Trimming left V 2 bases short and J 4 bases short, with 17 bases between. Germline V CDR1 and CDR2: SNHLY, FYNNEI. This CDR3 is built from 17 residues. CDR3 coding DNA: TGTGCCAGCAGTGAACCCGACTCAGATAAGAGCACCGGGGAGCTGTTTTTT. The encoded protein is CASSEPDSDKSTGELFF.

V usage is TRBV19 and J usage is TRBJ1-1, with 9 bases lining up with TRBD1. Losses at the gene ends were 0 bases for V and 4 bases for J; bases not matched to a gene: 6. Looked up from germline, CDR1 is LNHDA and CDR2 is SQIVND (reference sequence). CDR3 length: 16 amino acids. CDR3 DNA: TGTGCCAGTAGTATAGAAGGAGGACAGGGGCCCACTGAAGCTTTCTTT. It yields the protein CASSIEGGQGPTEAFF.

V gene TRBV30 combines with J gene TRBJ1-2; D is ambiguous. Germline lookup yields CDR1 GTSNPN and CDR2 SVGIG (reference sequence). This CDR3 contains 10 residues. CDR3 protein: CAEASYGYTF. In DNA, the CDR3 is TGTGCAGAGGCTTCCTATGGCTACACCTTC.

This rearrangement joins TRBV4-2 to TRBJ1-1; the D is unclear. CDR1 LGHNA and CDR2 YNFKEQ come from the germline V gene. Trimming left V 1 base short and J 2 bases short, with 5 bases between. This CDR3 spans 13 amino acids. CDR3 in DNA: TGTGCCAGCAGCCAAGGAAGAAACACTGAAGCTTTCTTT. As protein: CASSQGRNTEAFF.